The clone carrying this T cell receptor beta chain was seen once. Its antigen is still unknown. ViraFEST assay sequencing came after antigen-specific CD4+ T cells were expanded with viral peptide pools. Upon completion of around 9 days in culture, CD4+ T cells were isolated. Nucleocapsid antibodies were negative in the vaccine recipients, who had never had SARS-CoV-2 infection. IL-2 at approximately 9.7 IU/ml and peptides at 10 ug/ml were added to cultured PBMC, approximately 2 million per well. The data derive from a study of vaccination effects on CD4 cells after COVID-19. Assay: immunoSEQ multiplex PCR; the TCRdb copy retains only in-frame clones and omits some. The sample lists about 41,000 clones; approximately 80% were seen once. This CDR3 is built from 16 residues. Trimming removed 0 bases at V and 0 bases at J, with 7 bases between. Looked up from germline, CDR1 is SGHRS and CDR2 is YFSETQ. Study-wide results and limits: Late post-vaccination samples showed marked contraction of infection- and vaccine-induced clones. Within healthy vaccinees, only 1 of 255 vaccine-induced clones displayed cross-reactivity with common cold coronaviruses. Limitations: small convalescent group and missing early post-infection timepoints.

Sequencing used CD4+ T cells from PBMCs cultured with HCoV-NL63 spike peptides, obtained before COVID-19 vaccination. The rearrangement joins TRBV5-1 to TRBJ2-6; tentatively, D is TRBD1 or TRBD2 (5 bases each). The receptor's source is a human donor who received a COVID-19 vaccine. The chain's CDR3 is CASSLGGSSGANVLTF. The CDR3 region has the DNA TGCGCCAGCAGCTTGGGGGGGAGCTCTGGGGCCAACGTCCTGACTTTC.